Presented here are 21 T cell receptor beta chains from one specimen sequenced in a study of OX40 agonist ivuxolimab in advanced cancers. Sequencing was performed with immunoSEQ multiplex PCR; in TCRdb, only in-frame clones are kept and a portion is missing. The top ten clones hold around 0.3% of a sample with some 98,000 clones, around nine tenths of them seen once. Sample: CD4+ or CD8+ T cells sorted from blood, taken in a trial of the OX40 agonist ivuxolimab. These receptors came from an adult with an advanced solid tumor such as melanoma, head and neck, liver or kidney cancer.

V usage is TRBV5-1 and J usage is TRBJ2-4; D is tentatively TRBD1 or TRBD2 (5 bases each). The CDR3 spans 13 residues. The V and J ends lost 7 bases and 7 bases respectively, with 15 bases between them. Germline V lookup: CDR1 SGHRS, CDR2 YFSETQ. The CDR3 bases are TGCGCCAGCGGGCCGGGGCCGGGGAACATTCAGTACTTC. Protein: CASGPGPGNIQYF.

V usage is TRBV28 and J usage is TRBJ1-4, with 7 bases fitting TRBD1. V lost 4 bases, J lost 5 bases, and 4 bases stayed unmatched. The CDR3 contains 14 residues. Per the germline V gene, CDR1 is MDHEN and CDR2 is SYDVKM. DNA of the CDR3: TGTGCCAGCAGTTCCGGGACAGAGAATGAAAAACTGTTTTTT. It translates to CASSSGTENEKLFF.

This chain links TRBV4-1 with TRBJ2-1, with a tentative D call TRBD1 (6 bases). The CDR3 is made up of 18 amino acids. Deletions cut 0 bases from V and 6 bases from J, with 21 bases between. Germline V gene data show CDR1 as MGHRA and CDR2 as YSYEKL. The CDR3 here is CASSQDHMGARGGNEQFF. The CDR3 region has the DNA TGCGCCAGCAGCCAAGATCATATGGGGGCTAGAGGAGGCAATGAGCAGTTCTTC.

The CDR3 region has the DNA TGTGCCTGGAGAACCGGGACGTCAGATACGCAGTATTTT. It specifies CAWRTGTSDTQYF. The rearrangement uses TRBV30 and TRBJ2-3, with D perhaps being TRBD1 or TRBD2 (5 bases each). Per the germline V gene, CDR1 is GTSNPN and CDR2 is SVGIG (reference sequence). Trimming removed 3 bases from V and 4 bases from J, with 11 bases in between. The CDR3 runs 13 residues. Filled out from reference TRBV30 and TRBJ2-3, the complete variable domain reads SQTIHQWPATLVQPVGSPLSLECTVEGTSNPNLYWYRQAAGRGLQLLFYSVGIGQISSEVPQNLSASRPQDRQFILSSKKLLLSDSGFYLCAWRTGTSDTQYFGPGTRLTVL.

The CDR3 sequence: CASSWDRFTGELFF. The CDR3 DNA follows: TGTGCCAGCAGCTGGGACAGATTCACCGGGGAGCTGTTTTTT. The chain employs TRBV7-2 and TRBJ2-2, with 7 bases matching TRBD1. With 4 bases clipped from V and 4 bases from J, the junction kept 3 bases outside the gene matches. Germline-derived CDR1 and CDR2 are SGHTA and FQGNSA. This CDR3 has 14 amino acids.

The V call is TRBV9, the J call TRBJ2-1; no definite D call. The CDR3 is 13 amino acids. The V gene lost 1 base and the J gene lost 1 base, with 3 bases spanning the gap. Germline V gives CDR1 SGDLS, CDR2 YYNGEE. CDR3 bases: TGTGCCAGCAGCGTACAATCCTACAATGAGCAGTTCTTC. Its protein product is CASSVQSYNEQFF.

DNA for the CDR3: TGCAGTGCTGGACAGAATGAAAAACTGTTTTTT. Translated, it gives CSAGQNEKLFF. The J gene is TRBJ1-4, the V gene TRBV20-1, with D possibly being TRBD1 (6 bases). The V end lost 5 bases, the J end lost 5 bases, and 6 bases lay between the germline ends. The germline V gene encodes CDR1 DFQATT and CDR2 SNEGSKA (reference sequence). This CDR3 contains 11 residues.

This sequence joins TRBV4-2 and TRBJ2-1; 9 nucleotides agree with TRBD2. CDR3 length: 18 residues. J gave up 3 bases and V 4 bases, and 13 bases lay outside the gene matches. Germline CDR1 LGHNA, CDR2 YNFKEQ. The CDR3 DNA follows: TGTGCCAGCAGCCTCAGGACCGCGGGAGGGCGTAGCTACAATGAGCAGTTCTTC. The encoded protein is CASSLRTAGGRSYNEQFF.

The V gene is TRBV21-1, the J gene TRBJ1-6; the DNA was not used to check the table's D call, TRBD1. TRBV21-1 is reported as a pseudogene. The CDR3 loop spans 15 amino acids. CDR3 sequence: CASTPDRGRLSPLHF. The CDR3 region has the DNA TGTGCCAGCACCCCAGACAGGGGGCGTTTATCACCCCTCCACTTT.

The V call is TRBV29-1, the J call TRBJ2-3; 10 bases align to TRBD1. Germline V gene lookup returns CDR1 SQVTM and CDR2 ANQGSEA. With 5 bases clipped from V and 1 base from J, the junction kept 3 bases outside the gene matches. The CDR3 extends over 14 amino acids. The CDR3 coding sequence is TGCAGCGTTAAGGGGACAGGGGGCACAGATACGCAGTATTTT. This encodes CSVKGTGGTDTQYF.

The chain has TRBV5-1 and TRBJ1-2, with D possibly matching TRBD1 (6 bases). The CDR3 extends over 13 amino acids. Looked up from germline, CDR1 is SGHRS and CDR2 is YFSETQ. V lost 2 bases to trimming and J lost 8 bases, with 13 bases between them. The CDR3 region is CASSFEAGVGYTF. For the CDR3, the DNA is TGCGCCAGCAGCTTTGAAGCAGGGGTCGGCTACACCTTC.

This clone was detected a few times. The chain recombines TRBV19 with TRBJ1-1; the D is unclear. The CDR3 consists of 13 residues. Trimming took 3 bases from V and 7 from J, leaving 12 bases between them. The germline V gene has CDR1 LNHDA and CDR2 SQIVND (reference sequence). CDR3 protein: CASSINRLGEAFF. The CDR3 DNA reads TGTGCCAGTAGTATTAACCGCTTGGGTGAAGCTTTCTTT. Full variable domain (remainder filled in from reference TRBV19 and TRBJ1-1): DGGITQSPKYLFRKEGQNVTLSCEQNLNHDAMYWYRQDPGQGLRLIYYSQIVNDFQKGDIAEGYSVSREKKESFPLTVTSAQKNPTAFYLCASSINRLGEAFFGQGTRLTVV.

The genes are TRBV18 and TRBJ1-1; possibly TRBD1 for D (5 bases). The germline gives CDR1 KGHSH, CDR2 LQKENI. V was cut by 2 bases and J by 4 bases, with 11 bases left in between. The CDR3 covers 14 residues. The CDR3 here is CASSPGGSRTEAFF. CDR3 nucleotides: TGTGCCAGCTCACCAGGGGGGAGTCGCACTGAAGCTTTCTTT.

In DNA form, the CDR3 reads TGCGCCAGCAGCCAAGCGGGGACTGGCGCCAAAAACATTCAGTACTTC. Its translation: CASSQAGTGAKNIQYF. The chain is built from TRBV4-1 and TRBJ2-4, with D perhaps matching TRBD2 (6 bases). The CDR3 has 16 amino acids. From germline, CDR1 is MGHRA and CDR2 YSYEKL. Trimming shortened V by 1 base and J by 1 base, and 11 bases separated the two germline ends.

The rearrangement joins TRBV19 to TRBJ2-5; 10 bases match TRBD1. The CDR3 extends over 15 amino acids. Unmatched junction bases numbered 4, after V lost 1 base and J lost 5 bases. Per germline, CDR1 LNHDA and CDR2 SQIVND (reference sequence). The CDR3 DNA reads TGTGCCAGTAGTATAGGGGGGACAGGGGTTGAGACCCAGTACTTC. Protein product: CASSIGGTGVETQYF.

This chain joins TRBV6-1 and TRBJ2-2; D is ambiguous. Between the trimmed V and J ends, which lost 7 bases and 9 bases, there was a span of 12 bases. The CDR3 sequence is 12 residues long. Germline values: CDR1 MNHNS, CDR2 SASEGT. Written as DNA, the CDR3 is TGTGCCAGCAACGAGCGTGCCCGGGAGCTGTTTTTT. Amino acids: CASNERARELFF.

This chain links TRBV5-8 with TRBJ2-7; a possible D gene is TRBD1 (6 bases). This CDR3 is 14 amino acids long. V was clipped by 5 bases and J by 4 bases, with 16 bases between them. Germline values: CDR1 SGHTS, CDR2 YDEGEE. Written as DNA, the CDR3 is TGTGCCAGCAGGGCGACAGGAAAGTTATACGAGCAGTACTTC. The encoded protein is CASRATGKLYEQYF.

The V call is TRBV5-1, the J call TRBJ2-3, with TRBD1 matching 9 bases. The CDR3 loop spans 15 amino acids. V dropped 1 base and J dropped 8; count of bases not matched to a gene: 8. Germline V gives CDR1 SGHRS, CDR2 YFSETQ. CDR3 bases: TGCGCCAGCAGCTTGATGGGACAGGGAGTGGTTACGCAGTATTTT. Its translation is CASSLMGQGVVTQYF.

The count of this clone is one. The V and J genes are TRBV19 and TRBJ2-1; D is perhaps TRBD1 (6 bases). The germline V gene encodes CDR1 LNHDA and CDR2 SQIVND (reference sequence). CDR3 length: 16 amino acids. V gave up 5 bases and J gave up 6 bases, with 20 bases separating them. CDR3 bases: TGTGCCAGTAGTGTCACTACAGGGTTCGGGACCAATGAGCAGTTCTTC. Translated, it gives CASSVTTGFGTNEQFF. Supplemented by reference TRBV19 and TRBJ2-1, the full variable domain reads DGGITQSPKYLFRKEGQNVTLSCEQNLNHDAMYWYRQDPGQGLRLIYYSQIVNDFQKGDIAEGYSVSREKKESFPLTVTSAQKNPTAFYLCASSVTTGFGTNEQFFGPGTRLTVL.

The rearrangement uses TRBV28 and TRBJ1-2, with a possible D match to TRBD1 (5 bases). This CDR3 contains 15 residues. Germline-derived CDR1 and CDR2 are MDHEN and SYDVKM. The V gene lost 7 bases and the J gene lost 2 bases, with 17 bases spanning the gap. The CDR3 DNA follows: TGTGCCAGCACCATCTGGGGCAGATCGAACTATGGCTACACCTTC. Protein sequence: CASTIWGRSNYGYTF.

The gene calls are TRBV30 and TRBJ2-2; TRBD2 matches at 8 bases. Germline loops: CDR1 GTSNPN, CDR2 SVGIG (reference sequence). V lost 2 bases and J lost 4; bases outside the gene matches: 6. There are 15 residues in the CDR3. The CDR3 nucleotides read TGTGCCTGGAGTAAAACTAGCGGAGGCACCGGGGAGCTGTTTTTT. Translation: CAWSKTSGGTGELFF.